This T cell receptor (beta chain) stems from a study of Graves' ophthalmopathy and Graves' hyperthyroidism. As for the study in general: Before any treatment, peripheral blood was taken at the initial diagnosis.

This clonotype was recorded many times. Antigen specificity is unknown. Eligible hyperthyroidism cases comprised new diagnoses of under 2 months' duration in individuals aged 18 to 65. Clinicians made diagnoses from clinical symptoms, serum thyroxine, TRAb, thyroid ultrasound and orbital computed tomography. Germline V gene sequence: CDR1 MNHEY, CDR2 SVGAGI. The CDR3 contains 13 residues. Trimming left V 8 bases short and J 2 bases short, with 13 bases between. Amplifying from RNA transcripts, the study obtained TCR beta CDR3 regions. In the first round, RT-PCR was carried out with HTBI primers, and a multiplex PCR formed the second round. TCRdb independently ran MiXCR on the multiplex PCR reads; one entry per CDR3 protein. The data show roughly 400,000 distinct CDR3 sequences, about 17% seen once. Whole-study results and caveats: Blood also held most thyroid clonotypes expanded above 0.001 frequency.

The specimen was peripheral blood. This receptor was obtained from an adult woman with stable Graves' hyperthyroidism. The V call is TRBV6-5, the J call TRBJ2-7, with D perhaps matching TRBD2 (6 bases). The CDR3 region is CASARDGTYEQYF. CDR3 nucleotide sequence: TGTGCCAGCGCGCGGGACGGAACCTACGAGCAGTACTTC.